The next 9 T cell receptor beta chains were all read from a single sample in a study of T-cell reconstitution after alpha-beta-depleted transplantation in children. This sample's TCRbeta library carried unique molecular identifier barcodes. TCRdb ran MiXCR on the PCR reads and lists one entry per CDR3 protein. The table includes around 300,000 distinct CDR3 sequences, around a tenth detected once. The sample in question was peripheral blood, obtained 180 days after TCRalphabeta/CD19-depleted stem cell transplant. These receptors were collected from a male patient aged 2 to 10 who had a stem cell transplant for chronic granulomatous disease, so the T cells may come from the graft donor.

This clonotype was recorded many times. The CDR3: CASIGQGRTYEQYF. Here the CDR3 DNA reads TGTGCCAGCATCGGACAGGGACGTACCTACGAGCAGTACTTC. J is TRBJ2-7 and V is TRBV25-1; 8 bases agree with TRBD1. V shed 7 bases and J 2 bases; nucleotides not matched to a gene: 7. This CDR3 spans 14 amino acids. CDR1 is MGHDK, CDR2 SYGVNS, per germline.

This clonotype was counted ten times or more. The rearrangement joins TRBV4-2 to TRBJ1-2, with D unclear. Germline-derived CDR1 and CDR2 are LGHNA and YNFKEQ. Trimming shortened V by 0 bases and J by 3 bases, and 11 bases separated the two germline ends. The CDR3 sequence is 15 residues long. CDR3 loop: CASSQEDIMDYGYTF. CDR3 bases: TGTGCCAGCAGCCAAGAGGATATAATGGACTATGGCTACACCTTC.

This clonotype was detected many times. This chain links TRBV15 with TRBJ2-6; 12 bases fit TRBD1. The CDR3 runs to 18 residues. Per the germline V gene, CDR1 is LNHNV and CDR2 is YYDKDF (reference sequence). V shed 2 bases and J 2 bases; nucleotides not matched to a gene: 4. CDR3 in DNA: TGTGCCACCAGCAGATGGGGACAGGGGGCCACTGGGGCCAACGTCCTGACTTTC. Its translation is CATSRWGQGATGANVLTF.

This clonotype was seen many times. The V call is TRBV5-1, the J call TRBJ2-7; 14 bases align to TRBD2. The V gene end was trimmed by 3 bases and the J gene end by 2 bases; junction bases not matched to a gene: 1. The CDR3 consists of 15 residues. Germline values: CDR1 SGHRS, CDR2 YFSETQ. The CDR3 spells CASSWGLAGAYEQYF. CDR3 nucleotide sequence: TGCGCCAGCAGCTGGGGACTAGCGGGAGCCTACGAGCAGTACTTC.

This clonotype showed up many times. The rearrangement joins TRBV7-2 to TRBJ2-1; D gene ambiguous. Trimming removed 5 bases at V and 2 bases at J, with 7 bases between. From germline, CDR1 is SGHTA and CDR2 FQGNSA. The CDR3 runs to 13 residues. This chain's CDR3 is CASSPQTYNEQFF. The DNA of the CDR3 is TGTGCCAGCAGCCCTCAAACCTACAATGAGCAGTTCTTC.

This clonotype was counted at least ten times. The genes are TRBV7-2 and TRBJ1-1; 8 bases map to TRBD1. This CDR3 spans 17 amino acids. V lost 5 bases to trimming and J lost 2 bases; unmatched junction nucleotides: 13. Germline V gives CDR1 SGHTA, CDR2 FQGNSA. The CDR3 loop reads CASSPRRQGRRNTEAFF. The CDR3 nucleotides are TGTGCCAGCAGCCCCCGTAGACAGGGGAGGCGTAACACTGAAGCTTTCTTT.

This clonotype was counted between two and nine times. The chain carries TRBV19 and TRBJ1-4; tentatively, D is TRBD1 (6 bases). The CDR3 has 16 amino acids. The germline gives CDR1 LNHDA, CDR2 SQIVND (reference sequence). V was cut by 7 bases and J by 0 bases, with 15 bases left in between. In DNA form, the CDR3 reads TGTGCCAGTATCCGCCGGGACATTGCAACTAATGAAAAACTGTTTTTT. This encodes CASIRRDIATNEKLFF.

This clonotype was seen repeatedly, ten times or more. V and J are TRBV15 and TRBJ2-7; the match to TRBD1 covers 9 bases. CDR1 and CDR2 (germline): LNHNV, YYDKDF (reference sequence). The J segment lost 2 bases and the V segment lost 5 bases, leaving 4 bases of the junction unmatched. This CDR3 contains 14 residues. The CDR3 is CATSWTGDAYEQYF. CDR3 coding DNA: TGTGCCACCAGCTGGACAGGGGACGCCTACGAGCAGTACTTC.

The table lists this clonotype with a few counts. CDR3 coding DNA: TGTGCCAGCAGCTTAGGGTTTAGCGGGAGTTTACGAGAGACCCAGTACTTC. The encoded protein is CASSLGFSGSLRETQYF. The chain uses TRBV11-2 and TRBJ2-5; TRBD2 agrees at 9 bases. With V trimmed by 1 base and J by 4 bases, 10 bases remained unmatched. The CDR3 spans 17 residues. The germline gives CDR1 SGHAT, CDR2 FQNNGV.